This T cell receptor beta chain derives from a study of blood T cell repertoires in COVID-19 (dated by TCRdb to 2019 to 2021). Concerning the study at large: Samples covering the acute and convalescent phases of COVID-19 were provided by collaborators in the United States, Italy and Spain. The repertoires were released in a freely available public database meant as a resource for research on the immune response to SARS-CoV-2. The dataset comprised deeply sampled blood TCRbeta repertoires from subjects exposed to, actively infected with, or recovered from COVID-19. Samples were obtained from the ongoing ImmuneRACE study (first 160 participants) and from 1,254 subjects provided by 6 global collaborators. The prospective study material was composed of cDNA or gDNA derived from T cells, B-cell-depleted T cells, or PBMCs. Nearly every sample came with metadata listing a de-identified subject ID, COVID-19 status, age in years and sex. Where available, HLA class I and class II types were taken from metadata supplied by the sample provider and were not determined by assay-based typing.

CDR1 and CDR2 are read off the germline V gene as SGHNT and YENEEA. Between the V and J ends, shortened by 1 base and 2 bases respectively, the junction contains 11 bases. The CDR3 spans 16 residues, from the cysteine through the phenylalanine. Only the CDR3 DNA stays, 48 bases, in frame from base 1. General findings and caveats noted by the study authors: Clinical and demographic metadata were provided uncurated, with the amount varying by source and participant.

Concerning this clone: What this receptor recognizes is not known. There are no base qualities to consult, and no much larger clone falls within one base.

The collaborating institutions used their own protocols to collect whole blood in K2EDTA tubes. For TCRbeta analysis, collaborators shipped samples in one of three forms: frozen whole blood, isolated PBMCs, or DNA extracted from either of those sample types. The immunoSEQ Assay, a bias-controlled multiplex PCR, was used to amplify TCRbeta CDR3 regions from genomic DNA. In the source study's methods: Within the assay, amplification of reference gene primers was used to estimate how many nucleated cells each sample contained. To quantify the absolute abundance of each unique TCRbeta CDR3 rearrangement, sequence reads were collapsed and filtered. For each sample, productive Simpson clonality was calculated by taking the square root of Simpson's diversity index across productive rearrangements. Entries here come from immuneACCESS through TCRdb and include only in-frame sequences with V and J called. Some clones fail to appear in such tables; in the studies checked, an unresolved V gene covers under half of the shortfall, and the cause of the remainder is unknown. The D gene and trimming were derived from the DNA, and the V and J assignments and clone size from that table. This sample holds some 120,000 clones; about 85% were observed only once. The top ten constitute 20% to 30% of the sample.

This TCR derives from a woman older than 75 with acute or convalescent COVID-19. The specimen sequenced was peripheral blood. The sequence links TRBV11-3 to TRBJ2-2, with a weak D call of TRBD2 (5 bases match). The encoded CDR3 is CASSLGAGPNTGELFF. The DNA is TGTGCCAGCAGCTTAGGCGCGGGTCCCAACACCGGGGAGCTGTTTTTT.